The clone carrying this T cell receptor (beta chain) turned up a few times. Its matching antigen is unknown. From the RT-PCR reads, TCRdb called clonotypes with MiXCR, one entry per CDR3 protein. The sample lists about 650,000 distinct CDR3 sequences; approximately 14% were seen once. The data are from a study of response to subunit inactivated influenza vaccine. Overall study results and limits: Each seasonal flu vaccination may recruit only limited new T cells, authors suggested.

The source of this sequence is a man between 50 and 59 years old who received an inactivated influenza vaccine. The sample in question was PBMCs from blood, obtained 11 to 12 days after vaccination.

The CDR3 region has the DNA TGTGCCAGCAGCCCCGGACAGGCCTCGGTTAGCTACACCTTC. Protein product: CASSPGQASVSYTF. V is TRBV11-2 and J is TRBJ1-2, with 7 bases lining up with TRBD1. Germline V lookup: CDR1 SGHAT, CDR2 FQNNGV. There are 14 residues in the CDR3. V lost 5 bases, J lost 9 bases, and 12 bases stayed unmatched. The complete variable domain, with remaining parts taken from reference TRBV11-2 and TRBJ1-2, reads EAGVAQSPRYKIIEKRQSVAFWCNPISGHATLYWYQQILGQGPKLLIQFQNNGVVDDSQLPKDRFSAERLKGVDSTLKIQPAKLEDSAVYLCASSPGQASVSYTFGSGTRLTVV.